This entry concerns a single T cell receptor beta chain. It lacks a known antigen. No base qualities exist here, and no much larger clone lies one base off it. In total, fewer than 750 healthy bone marrow donors made up the cohort. All cohort members were sampled while nominally healthy, although unrecorded immune exposures were likely present. The donor tested CMV seronegative and was one of the 352 seronegative cohort members. A peripheral blood sample was provided by each donor, and peripheral blood mononuclear cells were used for TCR beta sequencing. Genomic DNA extraction from the blood cell samples was performed with the Qiagen DNeasy Blood Extraction Kit. Relative to germline, V is missing 6 bases and J is missing 0 bases, with 6 bases of the junction outside any gene match. For CDR1 and CDR2, the germline V gene lists SQVTM and ANQGSEA. The CDR3 runs 16 residues from the cysteine to the phenylalanine. This entry keeps only the CDR3 DNA: 48 bases, framed from base 1.

These data come from a study of cytomegalovirus exposure and HLA in healthy donors (TCRdb year 2017). With respect to the entire study: An earlier analysis of roughly 610 of the donors reported 276 Gb of sequence data and roughly 120 million unique TCR beta sequences obtained from about 170 million T cells. Roughly 300 gigabases of sequencing data and around 85 million unique TCR sequences made up an early release that covered approximately 620 HLA-typed donors. Among the approximately 400 genotyped donors, about 83% belonged to the genetic ancestry cluster associated with self-reported Caucasian donors. The study was designed to test whether signatures of past pathogen exposure could be identified by cataloging public T cell receptors. The study profiled the T cell repertoires of 666 subjects by immunosequencing and related them to cytomegalovirus serostatus. A separate validation cohort of about 110 different subjects was used in addition to the approximately 610-subject first cohort. To predict cytomegalovirus infection status, the study brought together high-throughput TCR immunosequencing, statistical association of individual TCRs with disease status, and machine learning. In a later analysis, previously published TCR beta repertoires from about 670 donors were re-analyzed and high-resolution HLA genotyping was added so that TCR occurrence patterns could be studied. Rather than using new phenotypic data, the later analysis identified candidate immune exposures from TCR beta sequences and from how often those sequences occurred across donors. To decide whether each TCR beta V gene segment behaved as functional or pseudogenic, an earlier analysis of over 500 of the donors relied on high-throughput TCR beta sequencing. Donor age, sex, ethnicity and CMV serostatus were collected together with the repertoire data. A later genetic analysis used genome-wide SNP genotypes for about three fifths of the 666 donors, treating that subset as a discovery cohort. Every discovery cohort repertoire had been produced on one sequencing platform. Both class I and class II loci were covered by HLA typing, at four-digit resolution. Typing coverage differed by locus: A, B, C, DRB1 and DQB1 were typed in about 620-630 donors, DQA1 in roughly 510, DPA1 in approximately 610, and DPB1 in roughly 470. Because of strong linkage in the cohort, roughly 5 DR-DQ haplotypes were treated as single units for association and clustering. On average, 235,054 unique TCR beta nucleotide sequences were sequenced per donor among fewer than 500 genotyped donors of the cohort, with roughly 18% of those sequences being non-productive.

Libraries were prepared through the immunoSEQ multiplex PCR assay. A mixture of 60 forward primers for TCR Vbeta segments and 13 reverse primers for TCR Jbeta segments was used in the multiplex PCR. The CDR3 region of rearranged TCR beta genes was amplified from genomic DNA by a multiplex PCR assay. The Illumina HiSeq System was used to sequence the amplified TCR beta libraries as 87-base-pair reads. Per the original workflow: In a later analysis, about 80 million unique TCR beta chains were counted across the 500 to 700 repertoires, and roughly 9.9 million of these chains were shared by at least two donors. Raw reads were error-corrected and collapsed into unique sequences with a nearest-neighbor algorithm that merged closely related sequences to remove PCR and sequencing errors. To assign V, D and J gene segments, CDR3 sequences were aligned to IMGT reference sequences. For a sequence to be retained, at least a six-nucleotide match to both a V gene segment and a J gene segment was required. Rearrangements were classified as productive when the CDR3 lacked stop codons and remained in frame with V and J, and all other rearrangements were classified as non-productive. CDR3 was defined by IMGT convention, running from the second conserved V-encoded cysteine to the conserved J-encoded phenylalanine. In an earlier analysis of 500 to 650 of the donors, sequences lacking an unambiguous match to a single V gene segment were excluded. An earlier analysis of a few hundred of the donors called V segments functional above 56.7% productive rearrangements and segregating when the between-donor standard deviation exceeded 5%. A statistical classification framework was built to diagnose cytomegalovirus status from the catalog of TCR beta chain sequences. In a later analysis, V and J genes were assigned by comparing TCR nucleotide sequences against IMGT/GENE-DB human TR gene sequences. A later analysis assigned CDR3 sequences and most-parsimonious VDJ recombination scenarios with the TCRdist pipeline. In a later analysis, each TCR beta chain was defined by its CDR3 amino acid sequence together with its V-gene family, and reads without a unique V-gene family were excluded. A later analysis removed 450 to 600 highly shared, low-generation-probability nucleotide sequences to deal with suspected cross-contamination and a sequencing artifact. In a later analysis, a clonal expansion index was calculated for each public chain from normalized within-repertoire ranks of inferred template counts. A later analysis computed generation probabilities with a VDJ recombination model fitted to out-of-frame rearrangements, and checked the results against IGoR. A later analysis scored TCR-TCR, TCR-HLA and TCR-CMV co-occurrence with hypergeometric tests, applying a repertoire-size bias correction to TCR pairs. False discovery rates were estimated in a later analysis by permuting HLA or CMV assignments 20 times. In a later analysis, co-occurring TCRs were grouped with DBSCAN, and TCRdist sequence similarity was added when clustering was performed within HLA-allele-positive subsets. Co-occurrence clustering excluded repertoires with fewer than 30,000 or more than 120,000 public chains, plus five with anomalous nucleotide sharing. TCRdb took over this immuneACCESS table, retaining in-frame rearrangements with V and J assigned. Such tables are incomplete; in checked studies, under half of the missing clones stem from an unresolved V gene, and the remainder is unexplained. That table gives V, J and clone size, and the DNA gave D and trimming. The table for this sample lists about 150,000 clones; 74% of them were counted only once. The ten largest clones add up to about 2% of the sample.

Overall study outcomes, separate from this receptor: Three of the identified cytomegalovirus-associated TCR beta chains were confirmed in vitro to be specific for cytomegalovirus antigens. In a later analysis, the rate of TCR association differed among HLA loci, with DRB1 alleles having the most associated TCRs and HLA-C alleles having the fewest. Broadly in line with IMGT annotations, most TCR beta V segments showed up in productive rearrangements about 90% or about 30% of the time in an earlier analysis of around 600 of the donors. In a later genetic analysis, fewer N-insertions in productive TCRs were reported among donors in an Asian-associated ancestry cluster than the approximately 710-donor mean. When HLA alleles, especially DR and DQ, strongly co-occurred, attributing TCR associations to individual alleles was difficult. A further reported finding was that TCR beta sequences accurately predicted the HLA-A and HLA-B alleles for most subjects in the first cohort. The only immune exposure information available for the cohort was CMV serostatus. A total of some 180 TCR beta chains were listed by the study as associated with cytomegalovirus. V-gene and J-gene trimming of TCR beta chains was associated with a missense DCLRE1C variant in a later genetic analysis, and the association was replicated in an independent cohort. HLA typing was unavailable for some donors at each locus, so association tests used only the typed subset. According to a later analysis, parvovirus B19, influenza, CMV and Epstein-Barr virus appeared linked to several top co-occurrence clusters. The presence/absence analyses assumed that sequencing depth was roughly uniform across donors, and that assumption may not be true. At a false discovery rate of 0.05, a later analysis linked under 20,000 TCR beta sequences to specific HLA alleles. Correlated functional status among segregating V segments might be attributable to linkage disequilibrium, but an unknown experimental factor could not be ruled out. In a later analysis, HLA-associated TCR beta chains were found to be more clonally expanded and to have lower generation probabilities than equally common non-associated chains. The earlier analysis of 587 of the donors excluded some 16 rarely observed V segments, including chromosome 9 orphons, because counts were too low. According to a later analysis, most CMV-associated TCR beta chains appeared to be HLA-restricted, and the HLA associations seemed to be driven largely by CMV exposure. A group of highly shared sequence variants was considered likely to be a technical artifact of the sequencing pipeline. The authors suggested that the approach could potentially be generalized to other disease states and immunological phenotypes. Only TCR beta chains were sequenced in this cohort, and the absence of alpha or paired-chain data limited detectable features. Some IMGT-functional V segments, including TRBV6-2 and TRBV6-3, could not be told apart with the 87-base-pair reads, so those segments were excluded. Most TCR sequences were seen in very few donors, while some public TCRs were found in many individuals. The classifier was reported to diagnose cytomegalovirus status with high specificity and sensitivity in both the original and validation cohorts.

Rearrangement joined TRBV29-1 to TRBJ2-6; 9 middle bases align to TRBD1. This sequence originates from a man aged 30-40 years in good health and CMV-seronegative. The specimen was PBMCs. The CDR3 in this case is CSVAGQGRSGANVLTF. The nucleotides read TGCAGCGTCGCGGGACAGGGCCGCTCTGGGGCCAACGTCCTGACTTTC.